These 8 T cell receptor beta chains came from one sample sequenced in a study of Graves' ophthalmopathy and Graves' hyperthyroidism (dated by TCRdb to the late 2010s). These reads were obtained on an Illumina HiSeq 2000. For repertoire sequencing, TCR beta CDR3 regions were amplified from RNA transcripts. The first round was an RT-PCR using HTBI primers with the Qiagen OneStep RT-PCR kit, and this first round was followed by a second-round multiplex PCR, then size selection and purification. TCRdb cleaned the public reads at Q25 with fastp, built clones with MiXCR and kept in-frame beta chains. For every CDR3 protein sequence, its rows merge into one entry that carries the most common genes and DNA. A total of over a million distinct CDR3 sequences appear in this sample, 36% of them only once. Clones ranked in the top ten supply approximately 10% of the sample. Sequencing input: peripheral blood or thyroid tissue (not recorded which). All receptors come from an adult man with Graves' hyperthyroidism.

The V call is TRBV20-1, the J call TRBJ2-5; 10 bases align to TRBD1. V shed 6 bases and J 5 bases; nucleotides not matched to a gene: 15. Germline CDR1 DFQATT, CDR2 SNEGSKA (reference sequence). The CDR3 loop spans 16 amino acids. CDR3 amino acids: CSAKTPGQGSGETQYF. DNA of the CDR3: TGCAGTGCCAAAACCCCGGGACAGGGGTCTGGGGAGACCCAGTACTTC.

The chain carries TRBV29-1 and TRBJ2-2; 8 bases are shared with TRBD2. Germline V gives CDR1 SQVTM, CDR2 ANQGSEA. This CDR3 has 16 amino acids. The J segment lost 7 bases and the V segment lost 2 bases, leaving 12 bases of the junction unmatched. CDR3 nucleotides: TGCAGCGTTGAACGGAGCGCGACTAGCGAGATCGGGGAGCTGTTTTTT. Its protein is CSVERSATSEIGELFF.

There are many counts of this clonotype. V is TRBV7-9 and J is TRBJ1-6, with TRBD1 as a possible D gene (5 bases). This CDR3 has 15 amino acids. Germline CDR1 and CDR2: SEHNR and FQNEAQ (reference sequence). V was shortened by 5 bases and J by 6 bases, with 14 bases between the two germline ends. In nucleotides, the CDR3 is TGTGCCAGCAGCCACCAGGGTTACAGTAATTCACCCCTCCACTTT. As protein: CASSHQGYSNSPLHF.

On this clonotype itself: With a much larger clone just one base away, this may be a read error. The chain has TRBV20-1 and TRBJ1-1; D might be TRBD1 (6 bases). V was clipped by 1 base and J by 1 base, with 13 bases between them. Germline CDR1 DFQATT, CDR2 SNEGSKA (reference sequence). This CDR3 has 15 amino acids. CDR3 nucleotide sequence: TGCAGTGCTAGAGTTCTACAGGGTAAGAACACTGAAGCTTTCTTT. Translating it yields CSARVLQGKNTEAFF.

This clonotype occurred once. The chain is built from TRBV10-3 and TRBJ1-2; 8 nucleotides agree with TRBD1. The germline CDR1 and CDR2 sequences are ENHRY and SYGVKD. V shed 6 bases, J shed 5 bases, and the junction held 5 bases outside the gene matches. The CDR3 consists of 13 residues. CDR3 nucleotide sequence: TGTGCCATCAGCCAGGACAGGGCGTATGGCTACACCTTC. This translates into CAISQDRAYGYTF.

As concerns this clonotype: Relative to the germline gene, one junction end is altered; a read error may explain this. The rearrangement links TRBV5-6 to TRBJ2-2; TRBD1 matches at 10 bases. CDR1 SGHDT and CDR2 YYEEEE come from the germline V gene. The CDR3 spans 19 residues. CDR3 nucleotides: TGTGCCAGCAGGTTGGGGCCGGGACAGGGGTTAGGGAACACCGGGGAGCTGTTTTTT. It encodes CASRLGPGQGLGNTGELFF.

Only a few counts were recorded for this clonotype. The rearrangement links TRBV20-1 to TRBJ2-7; D might be TRBD2 (6 bases). Per the germline V gene, CDR1 is DFQATT and CDR2 is SNEGSKA (reference sequence). The V end lost 6 bases, the J end lost 6 bases, and 12 bases lay between the germline ends. The length of the CDR3 is 11 residues. CDR3 loop: CSARLVSEQYF. CDR3 nucleotide sequence: TGCAGTGCCAGACTAGTTTCCGAGCAGTACTTC.

The V gene is TRBV7-6, the J gene TRBJ2-2; D may be TRBD1 or TRBD2 (5 bases each). The CDR3 contains 17 residues. Germline V gene data show CDR1 as SGHVS and CDR2 as FNYEAQ. Trimming removed 5 bases at V and 0 bases at J, with 16 bases between. The CDR3 DNA sequence: TGTGCCAGCAGCCCCCGGTGGGGGATCGCGAACACCGGGGAGCTGTTTTTT. Translating gives CASSPRWGIANTGELFF.